This T cell receptor beta chain was retrieved from a study of T cells in Graves' hyperthyroidism and ophthalmopathy (dated by TCRdb to between 2019 and 2020). The study in broad terms: A discovery cohort of about 96 patients, roughly 45 with Graves' ophthalmopathy and 57 with stable Graves' hyperthyroidism, was used to find distinguishing TCR V-J signatures. An independent validation cohort of under 20 hyperthyroidism patients and about 15 patients who later progressed to ophthalmopathy tested prospective prediction of ophthalmopathy. The roughly 100 discovery patients were randomly divided into training and test sets at a 7:3 ratio. In roughly six Graves' hyperthyroidism patients, the study also compared T-cell repertoires from thyroid tissue with T-cell repertoires from blood. After blood sampling, hyperthyroidism patients were treated with methimazole at a starting dose of 30 mg daily, and ophthalmopathy patients were treated with high-dose intravenous methylprednisolone. The paper describes TCR Vbeta CDR3 sequencing of 135 peripheral blood samples, made up of 43 ophthalmopathy patients, approximately 76 hyperthyroidism patients and 17 progressor patients. Study-wide findings and limitations: Most expanded thyroid clonotypes (frequency above 0.001) were also detected in blood, a finding suggesting that blood repertoires may reflect thyroid immune responses. No statistical method was used to set the sample size in advance, and investigators knew the group allocation. In validation, progression to ophthalmopathy was predicted by the model with more than 65% sensitivity and under 85% specificity, a median of roughly 6.4 months before onset. In cross-validation, a model built on a 13 V-J signature told ophthalmopathy apart from stable hyperthyroidism with approximately 90% sensitivity and 81% to 82% specificity, and in testing the same model reached 80%/75%.

This clonotype was recorded a few times. Its antigen is still unknown. No per-base quality is available; no much larger clone lies one base away. V lost 6 bases and J lost 10 bases; the stretch between them is 16 bases long. The CDR3, from cysteine to phenylalanine, totals 13 residues. The DNA shown is the 39-base CDR3, in frame from base 1. The germline V gene (reference sequence) supplies CDR1 DFQATT and CDR2 SNEGSKA. Stable Graves' hyperthyroidism was defined as the absence of progression to ophthalmopathy over 18 months of follow-up. Hyperthyroidism patients were newly diagnosed, with disease duration under 2 months, and aged 18 to 65 years. Exclusion was applied to patients with uncontrolled infections, other autoimmune diseases, pregnancy or lactation. Diagnoses were based on clinical symptoms, serum thyroxine and TRAb, thyroid ultrasound and orbital computed tomography. Total RNA was extracted using Trizol reagent, and RNA quality was assessed on an Agilent 2100 Bioanalyzer.

The TCR beta CDR3 regions were amplified from the RNA transcripts. The first round of RT-PCR for the TCR CDR3 was performed with the HTBI primer set and the Qiagen OneStep RT-PCR kit. The libraries were constructed in a second round of multiplex PCR and then size-selected and purified. The libraries were sequenced on an Illumina HiSeq2000 using paired-end 100 bp reads. The study's own analysis went as follows. SOAPnuke was used to process the raw data, throwing out any read that contained adapters or uncalled bases, had a mean Phred below 15, or lacked an exact constant-primer or identifier match. High-quality paired reads were merged with COPE v1.2.5, and unique nucleotide sequences were defined as clonotypes. Clonotypes were aligned to IMGT TRBV, TRBD and TRBJ reference segments using MiTCR v1.1. Analysis was restricted to V-J combinations with a frequency above 0.0001, which covered roughly 99% of repertoires. The TCS score was defined as the ratio of F50 (clonal expansion) to E x V (chaos), calculated using BLOSUM62-based TCRdist between CDR3 peptides within each V-J. Welch's t-statistics and random forest reduced approximately 520 V-J features to 10 to 15, which were used in a naive Bayes classifier (R e1071). The raw public data were reprocessed by TCRdb itself: fastp quality trimming at Q25, MiXCR clonotype calling, in-frame beta chains only. Rows are combined by CDR3 protein, so each entry shows the most common genes and DNA. TCRdb's processing, not the authors', yielded these V and J calls. The sample table holds hundreds of thousands of distinct CDR3 sequences, of which under 60% were seen once. The leading ten clones occupy approximately 8.2% of the sample.

The TCR was taken from a woman aged 18-30 years with Graves' hyperthyroidism. Donor details come from another sample of the same person, matched by shared clones. The V gene is TRBV20-1 and the J gene is TRBJ1-6; the D gene cannot be resolved reliably. Sequencing was carried out using peripheral blood or thyroid tissue (not recorded which). The DNA sequence reads TGCAGTGCAAGAACAGCCGGAGACTCACCCCTCCACTTT. This sequence encodes CSARTAGDSPLHF.